The 15 T cell receptor beta chains in this list originate from one sample, sequenced in a study of Ad26.COV2.S vaccination and SARS-CoV-2 variants (dated by TCRdb to the early 2020s). Receptor libraries were prepared by the immunoSEQ multiplex PCR assay. Imported from immuneACCESS, the table was reduced by TCRdb to in-frame sequences with V and J called. These copies leave out some clones; in studies compared against another copy, an unresolved V gene accounts for under half, and the cause of the remainder is not known. The sample data list more than 300,000 clones, and around 89% of these were observed just once. The ten largest make up roughly 5% of the sample. According to the study, the label for this sample's treatment or condition signals: approximately 18 received Ad26.COV2.S at low or high dose, single or two shots; about 5 received placebo; per-sample allocation not given. Repertoires of vaccine and placebo recipients were sequenced from samples taken on day 63 after the first injection.

The specimen comprised peripheral blood, sampled in a trial of Ad26.COV2.S vaccine versus placebo. These receptors all stem from a person aged 18-60 years who received the Ad26.COV2.S COVID-19 vaccine or a placebo.

The gene calls are TRBV5-4 and TRBJ1-4, with 7 bases that match TRBD1. This CDR3 comprises 14 residues. Germline-derived CDR1 and CDR2 are SGHNT and YYREEE (reference sequence). V shed 4 bases and J 4 bases; nucleotides not matched to a gene: 4. The CDR3 DNA follows: TGTGCCAGCAGCCTGGACAGGAGTAATGAAAAACTGTTTTTT. It translates to CASSLDRSNEKLFF.

The chain employs TRBV27 and TRBJ2-7; TRBD1 matches at 9 bases. This CDR3 contains 16 residues. V lost 6 bases, J lost 4 bases, and 13 bases stayed unmatched. Germline lookup yields CDR1 MNHEY and CDR2 SMNVEV (reference sequence). The DNA for the CDR3 is TGTGCCAGCAGCACCCACCGGGACAGGGTGCCTTACGAGCAGTACTTC. The encoded protein is CASSTHRDRVPYEQYF.

Points on this clone: One end of the junction is discordant with germline, which a read error may explain. This CDR3 reads CASTPWGTAPTYEQYF. As DNA, the CDR3 is TGTGCGAGCACACCCTGGGGAACAGCGCCAACTTACGAGCAGTACTTC. V and J are TRBV5-6 and TRBJ2-7; the D is unclear. CDR1 SGHDT and CDR2 YYEEEE come from the germline V gene. The CDR3 loop spans 16 amino acids. Full variable domain (remainder filled in from reference TRBV5-6 and TRBJ2-7): DAGVTQSPTHLIKTRGQQVTLRCSPKSGHDTVSWYQQALGQGPQFIFQYYEEEERQRGNFPDRFSGHQFPNYSSELNVNALLLGDSALYLCASTPWGTAPTYEQYFGPGTRLTVT.

This chain uses TRBV5-1 with TRBJ2-1; TRBD2 aligns across 9 bases. V gave up 1 base and J gave up 9 bases; unmatched junction bases: 14. The CDR3 spans 17 residues. From germline, CDR1 is SGHRS and CDR2 YFSETQ. CDR3 residues: CASSLSGLAGVGGEQFF. CDR3 coding DNA: TGCGCCAGCAGCTTGTCGGGGTTAGCGGGAGTTGGGGGTGAGCAGTTCTTC. Supplemented by reference TRBV5-1 and TRBJ2-1, the full variable domain reads KAGVTQTPRYLIKTRGQQVTLSCSPISGHRSVSWYQQTPGQGLQFLFEYFSETQRNKGNFPGRFSGRQFSNSRSEMNVSTLELGDSALYLCASSLSGLAGVGGEQFFGPGTRLTVL.

This clone was detected only once. The genes are TRBV18 and TRBJ1-1; TRBD1 is a possible D gene (5 bases). The CDR3 contains 16 residues. In germline, CDR1 is KGHSH, CDR2 LQKENI. Trimming removed 4 bases at V and 0 bases at J, with 15 bases between. DNA for the CDR3: TGTGCCAGCTCACAGTTTCAGGGCGAGTTGAACACTGAAGCTTTCTTT. Translating gives CASSQFQGELNTEAFF. The full variable domain, in which reference TRBV18 and TRBJ1-1 provide the parts outside the CDR3, is NAGVMQNPRHLVRRRGQEARLRCSPMKGHSHVYWYRQLPEEGLKFMVYLQKENIIDESGMPKERFSAEFPKEGPSILRIQQVVRGDSAAYFCASSQFQGELNTEAFFGQGTRLTVV.

This chain links TRBV2 with TRBJ2-1; weak D call: TRBD2 (6 bases). CDR1 and CDR2 (germline): SNHLY, FYNNEI. V was shortened by 0 bases and J by 7 bases, with 16 bases between the two germline ends. The CDR3 consists of 16 residues. Written as DNA, the CDR3 is TGTGCCAGCAGTGAAGCGCTTCGGGAGCGTTTAAATGAGCAGTTCTTC. It codes for CASSEALRERLNEQFF.

This chain joins TRBV20-1 and TRBJ2-3, with D perhaps given as TRBD1 or TRBD2 (5 bases each). This CDR3 contains 14 residues. With 3 bases removed from V and 2 bases from J, the gap between germline ends came to 12 bases. Germline lookup yields CDR1 DFQATT and CDR2 SNEGSKA (reference sequence). The CDR3 is CSASLGRATDTQYF. The CDR3 region has the DNA TGCAGTGCTAGTTTGGGGCGGGCCACAGATACGCAGTATTTT.

The chain joins TRBV5-6 to TRBJ2-2; D call uncertain. Trimming cost V 0 bases and J 0 bases, with 6 bases left between them. Looked up from germline, CDR1 is SGHDT and CDR2 is YYEEEE. The length of the CDR3 is 15 residues. CDR3 protein: CASSLGLANTGELFF. The CDR3, as DNA: TGTGCCAGCAGCTTGGGGCTAGCGAACACCGGGGAGCTGTTTTTT.

The rearrangement uses TRBV30 and TRBJ2-7; D is unresolved. Deletions cut 0 bases from V and 2 bases from J, with 8 bases between. The CDR3 loop spans 13 amino acids. Germline lookup yields CDR1 GTSNPN and CDR2 SVGIG (reference sequence). Written as DNA, the CDR3 is TGTGCCTGGAGTGTAATGCGGCCCTACGAGCAGTACTTC. As protein: CAWSVMRPYEQYF. Full variable domain (rest looked up from reference TRBV30 and TRBJ2-7): SQTIHQWPATLVQPVGSPLSLECTVEGTSNPNLYWYRQAAGRGLQLLFYSVGIGQISSEVPQNLSASRPQDRQFILSSKKLLLSDSGFYLCAWSVMRPYEQYFGPGTRLTVT.

The chain has TRBV4-2 and TRBJ2-3, with 9 bases fitting TRBD1. Germline lookup yields CDR1 LGHNA and CDR2 YNFKEQ. The CDR3 is made up of 16 amino acids. With V trimmed by 4 bases and J by 3 bases, 8 bases remained unmatched. CDR3 sequence reads: CASSLSDRGETDTQYF. The CDR3 DNA reads TGTGCCAGCAGCCTGTCGGACAGGGGTGAAACAGATACGCAGTATTTT.

The rearrangement links TRBV4-1 to TRBJ2-7; the match to TRBD1 covers 8 bases. Germline V gives CDR1 MGHRA, CDR2 YSYEKL. J gave up 0 bases and V 3 bases, and 4 bases lay outside the gene matches. This CDR3 has 15 amino acids. The CDR3 region has the DNA TGCGCCAGCAGCCACAACAGGGGGGCCTCCTACGAGCAGTACTTC. Translating it yields CASSHNRGASYEQYF.

The chain is built from TRBV19 and TRBJ2-4, with TRBD1 matching over 8 bases. V dropped 4 bases and J dropped 6; count of bases not matched to a gene: 11. The CDR3 length is 16 residues. Germline values: CDR1 LNHDA, CDR2 SQIVND (reference sequence). The CDR3 sequence: CASSSPDRGGGNIQYF. DNA for the CDR3: TGTGCCAGTAGTAGCCCCGACAGGGGAGGAGGAAACATTCAGTACTTC.

This clone was counted once. The chain is built from TRBV2 and TRBJ2-1, with D tentatively TRBD2 (6 bases). The CDR3 loop spans 15 amino acids. Looked up from germline, CDR1 is SNHLY and CDR2 is FYNNEI. With 3 bases removed from V and 7 bases from J, the gap between germline ends came to 16 bases. This chain's CDR3 is CASSDGVAEWNEQFF. In DNA form, the CDR3 reads TGTGCCAGCAGTGATGGGGTAGCGGAGTGGAATGAGCAGTTCTTC.

V is TRBV28 and J is TRBJ1-2; no clear D. The germline gives CDR1 MDHEN, CDR2 SYDVKM. CDR3 size: 12 residues. Trimming removed 7 bases from V and 6 bases from J, with 12 bases in between. CDR3 residues: CASTSRPDGYTF. CDR3 in DNA: TGTGCCAGCACCTCAAGACCGGATGGCTACACCTTC.

V usage is TRBV3-1 (or the pseudogene TRBV3-2) and J usage is TRBJ1-2; D not certain. V lost 1 base, J lost 8 bases, and 11 bases lay in between. Germline V gene lookup returns CDR1 LGHDT and CDR2 YNNKEL (reference sequence). CDR3 length: 13 residues. CDR3 in DNA: TGTGCCAGCAGCCAAGGGTTGGCGGTCGGCTACACCTTC. Translating it yields CASSQGLAVGYTF.